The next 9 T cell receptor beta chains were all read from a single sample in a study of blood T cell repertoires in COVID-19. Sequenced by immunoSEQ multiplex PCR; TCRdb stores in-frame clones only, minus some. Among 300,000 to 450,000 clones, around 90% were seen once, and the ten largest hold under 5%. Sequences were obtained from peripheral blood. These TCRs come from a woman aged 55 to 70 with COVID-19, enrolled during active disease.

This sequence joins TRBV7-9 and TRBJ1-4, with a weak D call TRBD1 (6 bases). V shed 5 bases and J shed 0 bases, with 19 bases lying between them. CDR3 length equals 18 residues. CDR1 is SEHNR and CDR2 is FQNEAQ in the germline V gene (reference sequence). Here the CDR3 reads CASSLIQGSPSTNEKLFF. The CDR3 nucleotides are TGTGCCAGCAGCCTAATCCAGGGGAGTCCCTCAACTAATGAAAAACTGTTTTTT.

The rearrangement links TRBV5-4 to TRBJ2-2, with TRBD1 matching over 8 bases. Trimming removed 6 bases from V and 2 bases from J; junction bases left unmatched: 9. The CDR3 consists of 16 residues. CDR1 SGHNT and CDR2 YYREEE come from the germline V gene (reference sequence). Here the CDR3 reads CASTLGAGGNTGELFF. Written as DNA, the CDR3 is TGTGCCAGCACCCTGGGGGCAGGGGGCAACACCGGGGAGCTGTTTTTT.

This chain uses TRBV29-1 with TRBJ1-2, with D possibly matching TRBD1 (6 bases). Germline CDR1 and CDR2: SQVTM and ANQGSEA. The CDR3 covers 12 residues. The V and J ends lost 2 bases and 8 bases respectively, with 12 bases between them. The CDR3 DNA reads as TGCAGCGTTGAACGGACAGCAAGAGGCTACACCTTC. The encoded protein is CSVERTARGYTF.

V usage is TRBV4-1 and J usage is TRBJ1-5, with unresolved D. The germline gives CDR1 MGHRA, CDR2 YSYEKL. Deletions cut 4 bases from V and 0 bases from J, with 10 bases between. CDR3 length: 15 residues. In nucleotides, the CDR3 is TGCGCCAGCAGCCCCAGTGTCACTAGCAATCAGCCCCAGCATTTT. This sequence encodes CASSPSVTSNQPQHF.

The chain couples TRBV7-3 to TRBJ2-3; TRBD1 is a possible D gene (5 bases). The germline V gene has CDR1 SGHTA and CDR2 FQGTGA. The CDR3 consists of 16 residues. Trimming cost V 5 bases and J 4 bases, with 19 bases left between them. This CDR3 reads CASSRISKGAPDTQYF. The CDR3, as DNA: TGTGCCAGCAGCCGCATATCAAAAGGGGCTCCAGATACGCAGTATTTT.

CDR3 bases: TGTGCAAGTCGCGCACCGGGACAGGGGGTATGTAGCAATCAGCCCCAGCATTTT. Translating gives CASRAPGQGVCSNQPQHF. This chain joins TRBV12-2 and TRBJ1-5; the DNA was not used to check the table's D call, TRBD1. TRBV12-2 is a pseudogene locus. The CDR3 runs to 18 residues.

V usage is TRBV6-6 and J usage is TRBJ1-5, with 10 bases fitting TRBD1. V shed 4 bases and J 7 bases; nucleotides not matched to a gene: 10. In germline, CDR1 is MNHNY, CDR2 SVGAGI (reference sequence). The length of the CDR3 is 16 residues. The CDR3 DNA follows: TGTGCCAGCAGTTTCCGACAGGGGGCGAGTATACAGCCCCAGCATTTT. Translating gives CASSFRQGASIQPQHF.

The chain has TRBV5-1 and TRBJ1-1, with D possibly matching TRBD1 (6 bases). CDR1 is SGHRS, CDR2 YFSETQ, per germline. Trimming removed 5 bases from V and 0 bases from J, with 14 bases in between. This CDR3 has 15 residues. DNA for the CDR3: TGCGCCAGCAGGATGGGGGCCGCAATGAACACTGAAGCTTTCTTT. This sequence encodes CASRMGAAMNTEAFF.

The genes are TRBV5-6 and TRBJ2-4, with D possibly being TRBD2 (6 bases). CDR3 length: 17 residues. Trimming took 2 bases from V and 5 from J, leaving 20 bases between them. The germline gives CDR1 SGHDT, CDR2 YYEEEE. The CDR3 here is CASSFRRSGEVQNIQYF. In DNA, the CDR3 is TGTGCCAGCAGCTTCCGCAGGAGTGGGGAGGTGCAAAACATTCAGTACTTC.